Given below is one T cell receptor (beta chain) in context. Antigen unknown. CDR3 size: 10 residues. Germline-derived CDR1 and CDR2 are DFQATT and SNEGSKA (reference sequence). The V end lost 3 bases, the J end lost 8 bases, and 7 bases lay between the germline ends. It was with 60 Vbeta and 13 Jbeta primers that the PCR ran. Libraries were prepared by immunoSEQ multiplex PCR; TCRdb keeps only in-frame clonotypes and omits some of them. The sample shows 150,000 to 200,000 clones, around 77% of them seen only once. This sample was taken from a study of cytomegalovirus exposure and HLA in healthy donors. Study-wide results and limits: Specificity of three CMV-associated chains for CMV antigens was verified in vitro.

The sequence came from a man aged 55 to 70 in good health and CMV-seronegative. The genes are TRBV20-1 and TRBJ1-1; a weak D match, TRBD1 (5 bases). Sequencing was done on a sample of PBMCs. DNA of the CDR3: TGCAGTGCTAGTTACAGGGAAGCTTTCTTT. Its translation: CSASYREAFF.